The 23 T cell receptor beta chains listed next were all sequenced from one sample in a study of T cell repertoires in cytomegalovirus infection. Antigen specificity for these receptors is unknown. TCRdb re-called the reads through MiXCR, storing one row per CDR3 protein. The repertoire holds approximately 990,000 distinct CDR3 sequences, with roughly 30% as singletons. The sample here was cultured CD8+ T cells from PBMCs, taken from culture after CMV antigen stimulation. These receptors all come from a human donor in good health (CMV status not recorded). Some clones in this sample may be carry-over from other donors' samples.

This chain connects TRBV19 to TRBJ1-5; no clear D gene. The germline gives CDR1 LNHDA, CDR2 SQIVND (reference sequence). The V end was cut by 10 bases, the J end by 6 bases, with 16 bases between. The CDR3 length is 13 residues. The CDR3 loop reads CATLSGFGQPQHF. The DNA for the CDR3 is TGTGCCACTCTGTCGGGGTTTGGTCAGCCCCAGCATTTT. Filled out from reference TRBV19 and TRBJ1-5, the complete variable domain reads DGGITQSPKYLFRKEGQNVTLSCEQNLNHDAMYWYRQDPGQGLRLIYYSQIVNDFQKGDIAEGYSVSREKKESFPLTVTSAQKNPTAFYLCATLSGFGQPQHFGDGTRLSIL.

The table lists this clonotype with a few counts. The V and J genes are TRBV7-9 and TRBJ1-4, with unresolved D. V shed 3 bases and J shed 4 bases, with 9 bases lying between them. This CDR3 region has 14 residues. Germline CDR1 and CDR2: SEHNR and FQNEAQ (reference sequence). In DNA, the CDR3 is TGTGCCAGCAGCTTGGAAAGAATTAATGAAAAACTGTTTTTT. Its protein product is CASSLERINEKLFF.

A word on this clonotype: This sequence may be a read error, since a much larger clone differs from it by one base. The V gene is TRBV6-1, the J gene TRBJ2-1, with D uncertain. The CDR3 contains 10 residues. Germline CDR1 reads MNHNS; CDR2 reads SASEGT. In DNA form, the CDR3 reads TGTACCAGCAGTGACGGTGAGCAGTTCTTC. Translating gives CTSSDGEQFF.

V gene TRBV9 combines with J gene TRBJ1-1, with a possible D match to TRBD1 (6 bases). Trimming cost V 0 bases and J 4 bases, with 16 bases left between them. The CDR3 covers 16 residues. Germline V lookup: CDR1 SGDLS, CDR2 YYNGEE. This CDR3 reads CASSVDRDTGSTEAFF. CDR3 nucleotide sequence: TGTGCCAGCAGCGTAGACCGGGACACAGGGAGCACTGAAGCTTTCTTT.

This clonotype showed up many times. V is TRBV7-9 and J is TRBJ2-7; tentative D call: TRBD2 (6 bases). Germline lookup yields CDR1 SEHNR and CDR2 FQNEAQ (reference sequence). V was cut by 0 bases and J by 4 bases, with 16 bases left in between. CDR3 length equals 16 residues. The CDR3 spells CASSLARGLYSYEQYV. Written as DNA, the CDR3 is TGTGCCAGCAGCTTAGCGAGGGGACTCTACTCTTACGAGCAGTACGTC.

There are many counts of this clonotype. The gene calls are TRBV7-2 and TRBJ1-1, with D unresolved. V lost 2 bases and J 0 bases, leaving 13 bases between the germline ends. Germline loops: CDR1 SGHTA, CDR2 FQGNSA. The CDR3 spans 16 residues. As DNA, the CDR3 is TGTGCCAGCAGCTTACCCGCGACACACCTGAACACTGAAGCTTTCTTT. This encodes CASSLPATHLNTEAFF.

On this clonotype itself: A clone one base away is much larger, so this may be a read error. The V and J genes are TRBV7-2 and TRBJ2-7; TRBD1 might be the D (6 bases). The V gene lost 4 bases and the J gene lost 2 bases, with 12 bases spanning the gap. This CDR3 spans 14 amino acids. Looked up from germline, CDR1 is SGHTA and CDR2 is FQGNSA. CDR3: CASSWKGDTYEQYF. The CDR3 bases are TGTGCCAGCAGCTGGAAAGGGGACACCTACGAGCAGTACTTC. The variable domain in full, completed from reference TRBV7-2 and TRBJ2-7, reads GAGVSQSPSNKVTEKGKDVELRCDPISGHTALYWYRQSLGQGLEFLIYFQGNSAPDKSGLPSDRFSAERTGGSVSTLTIQRTQQEDSAVYLCASSWKGDTYEQYFGPGTRLTVT.

This clonotype was recorded a few times. V is TRBV3-1 and J is TRBJ2-3, with 12 bases aligning to TRBD2. Germline V lookup: CDR1 LGHDT, CDR2 YNNKEL (reference sequence). The CDR3 is 15 residues long. The V segment lost 6 bases and the J segment 6 bases; nucleotides outside the gene matches: 7. The CDR3 DNA sequence: TGTGCCAGCAGACATACTAGCGGGGGGTCCGATACGCAGTATTTT. Residues: CASRHTSGGSDTQYF.

This sequence joins TRBV27 and TRBJ2-5; the match to TRBD2 covers 8 bases. V shed 2 bases and J 0 bases; nucleotides not matched to a gene: 8. Germline lookup yields CDR1 MNHEY and CDR2 SMNVEV (reference sequence). CDR3 length: 17 residues. Here the CDR3 reads CASSLTPGGGYQETQYF. The CDR3 coding sequence is TGTGCCAGCAGTTTAACCCCCGGGGGGGGGTACCAAGAGACCCAGTACTTC.

The V call is TRBV7-8, the J call TRBJ1-2; perhaps TRBD1 as D (5 bases). Germline lookup yields CDR1 SGHVS and CDR2 FQNEAQ. The CDR3 is 15 residues long. Trimming left V 3 bases short and J 4 bases short, with 15 bases between. The CDR3 sequence: CASSFTGSSSYGYTF. CDR3 DNA sequence: TGTGCCAGCAGCTTTACAGGCTCATCCTCCTATGGCTACACCTTC.

This clonotype was recorded only once. The V call is TRBV3-1, the J call TRBJ2-3; 11 bases align to TRBD2. The CDR3 loop spans 18 amino acids. V shed 0 bases, J shed 9 bases, and the junction held 14 bases outside the gene matches. Germline assignment: CDR1 LGHDT and CDR2 YNNKEL (reference sequence). CDR3 DNA: TGTGCCAGCAGCCAAGATGGTCGGCTAGCGGGGGGTCGGATCACGCAGTATTTT. This gives the protein CASSQDGRLAGGRITQYF.

This clonotype was observed at least ten times. The J gene is TRBJ2-3, the V gene TRBV7-6; D not certain. The CDR3 is 18 residues long. The V end lost 5 bases, the J end lost 1 base, and 22 bases lay between the germline ends. The V gene's germline CDR1 is SGHVS and CDR2 FNYEAQ. The CDR3 nucleotides are TGTGCCAGCAGCCCTCACTTAGGTGGACGTTTGGGCACAGATACGCAGTATTTT. It yields the protein CASSPHLGGRLGTDTQYF.

For this clonotype: Being one base from a much bigger clone, this may be a read error. The chain links TRBV7-2 to TRBJ2-7, with TRBD2 identical over 7 bases. The CDR3 has 13 amino acids. Germline CDR1 reads SGHTA; CDR2 reads FQGNSA. DNA for the CDR3: TGTGCCAGCAGCCCCGGACTAGGGTACGAGCTGTACTTC. Protein sequence: CASSPGLGYELYF.

CDR3 coding DNA: TGTGCCAGCAGCTCTAGGGGGATAGCGTTTGAGCAGTTCTTC. Its translation: CASSSRGIAFEQFF. The chain has TRBV7-6 and TRBJ2-1, with D possibly matching TRBD1 (6 bases). This CDR3 is 14 amino acids long. CDR1 is SGHVS, CDR2 FNYEAQ, per germline. V dropped 4 bases and J dropped 9 bases, with 16 bases sitting between them.

At least ten counts were recorded for this clonotype. The rearrangement joins TRBV12-3 or TRBV12-4 to TRBJ2-2, with D perhaps being TRBD1 or TRBD2 (5 bases each). The CDR3 extends over 21 amino acids. Trimming left V 1 base short and J 5 bases short, with 29 bases between. In nucleotides, the CDR3 is TGTGCCAGCAGTTTAGGTGAGGTCCCCACCGGGACCACAGAATTAACCGGGGAGCTGTTTTTT. Protein sequence: CASSLGEVPTGTTELTGELFF.

The chain couples TRBV6-1 to TRBJ2-7, with a tentative D call TRBD1 (6 bases). Germline CDR1 and CDR2: MNHNS and SASEGT. V was pared by 4 bases and J by 2 bases, with 12 bases between. The CDR3 has 14 residues. CDR3 in amino acids: CASSGGQTTYEQYV. CDR3 sequence (DNA): TGTGCCAGCAGTGGAGGACAGACGACCTACGAGCAGTACGTC.

This clonotype was seen at least ten times. CDR3 coding DNA: TGTGCCAGCAGCTTTTACCCGGGATCGAACACCGGGGAGCTGTTTTTT. Translated, it gives CASSFYPGSNTGELFF. This sequence joins TRBV11-1 and TRBJ2-2; a weak D match, TRBD2 (5 bases). The CDR3 runs 16 residues. The germline V gene has CDR1 SGHAT and CDR2 FQDESV (reference sequence). Trimming removed 3 bases from V and 0 bases from J, with 11 bases in between.

This clonotype has at least ten counts. The CDR3 DNA reads TGTGCCAGCAGCCCCTTCGGTAGCGACGAGACCCAGTACTTC. It specifies CASSPFGSDETQYF. The V gene is TRBV7-2, the J gene TRBJ2-5; D may be TRBD2 (5 bases). Germline CDR1 reads SGHTA; CDR2 reads FQGNSA. This CDR3 is 14 amino acids long. With 5 bases removed from V and 5 bases from J, the gap between germline ends came to 15 bases.

Ten or more counts support this clonotype. The chain uses TRBV7-6 and TRBJ2-2; D gene ambiguous. Per the germline V gene, CDR1 is SGHVS and CDR2 is FNYEAQ. V lost 8 bases and J 2 bases, leaving 9 bases between the germline ends. This CDR3 comprises 13 residues. The CDR3 here is CASSRKNTGELFF. The CDR3 DNA reads TGTGCCAGCTCCAGGAAAAACACCGGGGAGCTGTTTTTT.

A word on this clonotype: A read error may explain this, as a much larger clone is one base away. The chain has TRBV7-2 and TRBJ2-5; 7 nucleotides match TRBD1. Germline V gene sequence: CDR1 SGHTA, CDR2 FQGNSA. Germline trimming cut 3 bases from V and 1 base from J; bases unmatched to any gene: 5. The CDR3 totals 15 residues. CDR3 DNA: TGTGCCAGCAGCTTTAACCGGGACAGCCAAGAGACCCAGTACTTC. Protein product: CASSFNRDSQETQYF.

This chain connects TRBV14 to TRBJ2-2, with D unclear. The CDR3 sequence is 16 residues long. V was trimmed by 0 bases and J by 0 bases, leaving 8 bases between them. The V gene's germline CDR1 is SGHDN and CDR2 FVKESK. The CDR3 region is CASSQDLRTNTGELFF. The CDR3 nucleotides are TGTGCCAGCAGCCAAGATCTTCGGACGAACACCGGGGAGCTGTTTTTT.

Only a few counts were recorded for this clonotype. The genes are TRBV7-6 and TRBJ2-1; weak D call: TRBD2 (7 bases). Germline V CDR1 and CDR2: SGHVS, FNYEAQ. The germline V and J ends were trimmed by 2 bases and 8 bases, with 22 bases remaining between them. The CDR3 spans 17 residues. The CDR3 DNA is TGTGCCAGCAGCTTATCTCTGAAGGGGGGGGAGCGCGATGAGCAGTTCTTC. It translates to CASSLSLKGGERDEQFF.

The gene calls are TRBV20-1 and TRBJ2-2; 7 bases match TRBD1. V lost 6 bases to trimming and J lost 5 bases; unmatched junction nucleotides: 9. In germline, CDR1 is DFQATT, CDR2 SNEGSKA (reference sequence). This CDR3 is built from 14 residues. The CDR3 coding sequence is TGCAGTGCACGGGACAGATTCGGGACCGGGGAGCTGTTTTTT. Encoded protein: CSARDRFGTGELFF.